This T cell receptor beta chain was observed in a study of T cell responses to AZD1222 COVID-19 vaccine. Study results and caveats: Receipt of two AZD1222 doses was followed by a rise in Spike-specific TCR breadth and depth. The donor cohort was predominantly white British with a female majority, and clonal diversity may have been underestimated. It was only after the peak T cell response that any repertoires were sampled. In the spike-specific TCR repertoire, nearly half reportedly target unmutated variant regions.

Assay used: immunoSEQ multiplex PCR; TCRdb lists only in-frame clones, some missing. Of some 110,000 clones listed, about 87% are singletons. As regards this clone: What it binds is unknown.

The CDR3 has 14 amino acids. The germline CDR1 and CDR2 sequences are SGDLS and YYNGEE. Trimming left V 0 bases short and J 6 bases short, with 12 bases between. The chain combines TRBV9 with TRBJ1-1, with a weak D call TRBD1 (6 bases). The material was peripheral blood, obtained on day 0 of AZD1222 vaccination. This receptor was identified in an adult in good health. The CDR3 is CASSVAPRGAEAFF. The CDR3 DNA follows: TGTGCCAGCAGCGTAGCCCCTAGGGGGGCTGAAGCTTTCTTT.